Listed below are T cell receptor beta chains from one sample, sequenced in a study of T and B cells in COVID-19 patients. TCRdb reprocessed the multiplex PCR reads via MiXCR and lists one record per CDR3 protein. The data contain more than 13,000 distinct CDR3 sequences, more than 25% of them singletons. The sample taken for sequencing was blood. The receptor source for this set is a human donor who had recovered from COVID-19. The CDR3 runs from the conserved cysteine through the conserved F or W.

V,CDR3
TRBV6-5,CASSYGLAGASSYNEQFF
TRBV12-3/TRBV12-4,CASNQGRRELFF
TRBV7-9,CASSLAWGGYEQYF
TRBV7-9,CASSSRRGGTEAFF
TRBV6-5,CASSYGTGGQAEAFF
TRBV5-4,CASSSRTGTASPLHF
TRBV19,CASSILPGQDYEQYF
TRBV19,CASSSLSETDSGNTIYF
TRBV29-1,CSFKGGGYTF
TRBV6-5,CASSYAGAAYEQYF
TRBV5-4,CASSPGTVTEAFF
TRBV6-6,CASKRDWSSYEQYF
TRBV6-2/TRBV6-3,CASSYFGLAGERQIGNEQFF
TRBV12-3/TRBV12-4,CASSRLVGAPLHF
TRBV29-1,CSAGTGDSPLHF
TRBV10-3,CAISENGQGVWRYGYTF
TRBV19,CASSTRGQSSYEQYF
TRBV29-1,CSVVGQGAFSNEQFF
TRBV12-3/TRBV12-4,CASSLRDQPQHF
TRBV6-5,CASSYGDRGRGSEQFF
TRBV18,CASHSTGGSEQYF
TRBV6-5,CASSAAGTGYYEQYF
TRBV5-6,CASSRDRGSYNEQFF
TRBV5-6,CASSVTFYNEQFF
TRBV6-1,CASSENLAGGVTGELFF
TRBV27,CASSQDSLNTEAFF
TRBV10-3,CAIRTGTGNTIYF